Listed below are T cell receptor beta chains from one sample, sequenced in a study of blood T cell repertoires in COVID-19. TCRdb's table, derived via immunoSEQ multiplex PCR, lists solely in-frame clones and lacks some. The profile shows roughly 59,000 clones, less than 85% of them singletons. The sample comprised peripheral blood. Source of these receptors: a human donor in a cohort sampled during active COVID-19. The conserved cysteine and the conserved F or W are not part of the CDR3 here. Rows may omit the clone size; those that give it use once, few, many or a size class.

>TRBJ1-5|once|TRBV6-6
ASRPNRGLDQPQH
>TRBJ2-1|-|TRBV20-1
SASPSGSSYNEQF
>TRBJ1-1|few|TRBV5-1
ASSLDRAGDTEAF
>TRBJ2-2|few|TRBV7-8
ASSANDLNTGELF
>TRBJ2-2|-|TRBV6-2/TRBV6-3
ASSSGTGAGELF
>TRBJ1-2|-|TRBV5-5
ASSFKGTGLGYT
>TRBJ1-1|-|TRBV7-9
ASSLHRENTEAF
>TRBJ1-6|-|TRBV10-3
AISETGVGSPLH
>TRBJ1-1|-|TRBV12-3/TRBV12-4
ASSLDGYEAF
>TRBJ2-1|once|TRBV6-5
ASTLAGVDEQF
>TRBJ2-5|-|TRBV18
ASSSVSGEETQY
>TRBJ1-1|-|TRBV29-1
SVLKIQGAEAF
>TRBJ2-1|-|TRBV20-1
SASGLAVYNEQF
>TRBJ2-1|-|TRBV11-1
ASSPGLDNEQF